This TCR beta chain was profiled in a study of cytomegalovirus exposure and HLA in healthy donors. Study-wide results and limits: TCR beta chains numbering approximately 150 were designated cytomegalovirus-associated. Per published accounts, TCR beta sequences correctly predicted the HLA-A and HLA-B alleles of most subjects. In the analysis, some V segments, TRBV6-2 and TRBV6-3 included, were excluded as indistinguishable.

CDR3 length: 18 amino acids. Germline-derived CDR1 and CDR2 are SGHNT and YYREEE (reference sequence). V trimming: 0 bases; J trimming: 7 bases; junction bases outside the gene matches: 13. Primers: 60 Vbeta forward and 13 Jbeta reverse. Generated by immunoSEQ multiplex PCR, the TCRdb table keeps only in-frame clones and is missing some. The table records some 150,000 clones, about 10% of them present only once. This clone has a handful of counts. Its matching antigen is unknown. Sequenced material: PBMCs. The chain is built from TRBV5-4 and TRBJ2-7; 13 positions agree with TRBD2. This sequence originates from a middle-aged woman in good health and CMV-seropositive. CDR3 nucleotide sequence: TGTGCCAGCAGCTTGGGATCACTAGCGGGGGGGCGGAAACATGAGCAGTACTTC. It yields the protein CASSLGSLAGGRKHEQYF. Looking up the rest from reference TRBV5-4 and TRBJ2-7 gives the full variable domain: ETGVTQSPTHLIKTRGQQVTLRCSSQSGHNTVSWYQQALGQGPQFIFQYYREEENGRGNFPPRFSGLQFPNYSSELNVNALELDDSALYLCASSLGSLAGGRKHEQYFGPGTRLTVT.